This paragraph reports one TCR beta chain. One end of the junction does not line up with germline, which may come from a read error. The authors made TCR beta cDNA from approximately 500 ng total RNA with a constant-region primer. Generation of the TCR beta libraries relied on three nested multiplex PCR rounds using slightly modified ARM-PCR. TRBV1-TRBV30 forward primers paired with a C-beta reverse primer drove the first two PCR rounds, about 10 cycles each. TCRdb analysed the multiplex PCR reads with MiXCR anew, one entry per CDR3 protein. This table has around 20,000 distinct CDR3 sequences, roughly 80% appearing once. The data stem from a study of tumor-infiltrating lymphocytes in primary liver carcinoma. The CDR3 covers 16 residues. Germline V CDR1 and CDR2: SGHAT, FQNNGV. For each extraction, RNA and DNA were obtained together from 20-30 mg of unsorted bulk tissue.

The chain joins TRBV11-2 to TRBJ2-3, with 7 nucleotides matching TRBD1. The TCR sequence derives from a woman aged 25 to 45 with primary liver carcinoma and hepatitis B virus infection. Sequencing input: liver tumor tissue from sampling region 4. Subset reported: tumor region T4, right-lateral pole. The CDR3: CASRRTRQGRRDTHYF. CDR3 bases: TGTGCCAGCAGGCGGACGCGACAGGGAAGGAGAGATACGCACTATTTT. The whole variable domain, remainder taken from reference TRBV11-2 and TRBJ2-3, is EAGVAQSPRYKIIEKRQSVAFWCNPISGHATLYWYQQILGQGPKLLIQFQNNGVVDDSQLPKDRFSAERLKGVDSTLKIQPAKLEDSAVYLCASRRTRQGRRDTHYFGPGTRLTVL.